This T cell receptor (beta chain) stems from a study of OX40 agonist ivuxolimab in advanced cancers. Assay: immunoSEQ multiplex PCR; the TCRdb copy retains only in-frame clones and omits some. In the table there are around 15,000 clones, around 84% of which are singletons. The CDR3 consists of 16 residues. Germline V CDR1 and CDR2: SEHNR, FQNEAQ (reference sequence). Deletions cut 3 bases from V and 7 bases from J, with 19 bases between. The TCR comes from an adult with an advanced solid tumor such as melanoma, head and neck, liver or kidney cancer. This sample comprised CD4+ or CD8+ T cells sorted from blood, obtained in a trial of the OX40 agonist ivuxolimab. V and J are TRBV7-9 and TRBJ2-1, with D perhaps being TRBD1 or TRBD2 (7 bases each). In DNA, the CDR3 is TGTGCCAGCAGCTTTAGGGGGGCAGGGGGGGCGAATGAGCAGTTCTTC. Encoded protein: CASSFRGAGGANEQFF. The whole variable domain, filled in from reference TRBV7-9 and TRBJ2-1, reads DTGVSQNPRHKITKRGQNVTFRCDPISEHNRLYWYRQTLGQGPEFLTYFQNEAQLEKSRLLSDRFSAERPKGSFSTLEIQRTEQGDSAMYLCASSFRGAGGANEQFFGPGTRLTVL.